This T cell receptor (beta chain) was identified during a study of OX40 agonist ivuxolimab in advanced cancers. The CDR3 extends over 14 amino acids. The germline CDR1 and CDR2 sequences are PRHDT and FYEKMQ (reference sequence). Trimming pared 5 bases from V and 6 bases from J, leaving 16 bases between. Using immunoSEQ multiplex PCR, the repertoire was profiled, and TCRdb retains in-frame clones only, with some absent. The table includes about 26,000 clones, 80% to 90% detected once. Sequencing used CD4+ or CD8+ T cells sorted from blood, obtained in a trial of the OX40 agonist ivuxolimab. The J gene is TRBJ1-2, the V gene TRBV13; TRBD1 might be the D (5 bases). The receptor comes from an adult with an advanced solid tumor such as melanoma, head and neck, liver or kidney cancer. CDR3 sequence reads: CASSPPGGGNGYTF. The CDR3 nucleotides are TGTGCCAGCAGCCCCCCCGGGGGGGGGAATGGCTACACCTTC.